These 20 T cell receptor beta chains originate from one sample sequenced in a study of control samples from healthy donors and cancer patients. Assay used: immunoSEQ multiplex PCR; TCRdb lists only in-frame clones, some missing. The sample lists 75,000 to 100,000 clones, roughly nine tenths seen once, with 1.3% in the top ten. Sequencing used blood. These receptors were taken from a woman between 45 and 60 years old in good health.

CDR3 loop: CASSPPGLTEAFF. The CDR3 DNA sequence: TGTGCCAGCAGTCCCCCGGGGCTTACTGAAGCTTTCTTT. The chain links TRBV12-3 or TRBV12-4 to TRBJ1-1; D possibly corresponds to TRBD1 (5 bases). The CDR3 spans 13 residues. Trimming took off 5 bases at V and 5 bases at J, with 12 bases between the two ends.

V gene TRBV7-8 combines with J gene TRBJ2-5; D unclear. Germline V gives CDR1 SGHVS, CDR2 FQNEAQ. The V end lost 1 base, the J end lost 8 bases, and 11 bases lay between the germline ends. The CDR3 runs 13 residues. The CDR3 loop is CASSLGPQLTQYF. CDR3 DNA sequence: TGTGCCAGCAGCTTAGGGCCCCAGCTTACCCAGTACTTC.

J is TRBJ2-3 and V is TRBV9; 9 nucleotides align to TRBD2. Germline V lookup: CDR1 SGDLS, CDR2 YYNGEE. Trimming took 2 bases from V and 2 from J; bases not matched to a gene: 3. The CDR3 length is 15 residues. The CDR3 DNA sequence: TGTGCCAGCAGCGTTAGCGGGGGCCCCACAGATACGCAGTATTTT. As protein: CASSVSGGPTDTQYF.

The chain uses TRBV6-5 and TRBJ2-1; D is ambiguous. The CDR3 sequence is 15 residues long. The germline V and J ends were trimmed by 2 bases and 4 bases, with 12 bases remaining between them. CDR1 and CDR2 from the germline V gene are MNHEY and SVGAGI. CDR3 in amino acids: CASSYGGKSYNEQFF. The CDR3 DNA reads as TGTGCCAGCAGTTACGGCGGCAAATCGTACAATGAGCAGTTCTTC.

The chain recombines TRBV5-1 with TRBJ2-1, with TRBD2 matching 9 bases. V lost 0 bases and J lost 5; bases outside the gene matches: 9. CDR3 length: 17 amino acids. Germline CDR1 SGHRS, CDR2 YFSETQ. CDR3 residues: CASSLEGGRVINNEQFF. The CDR3 nucleotides are TGCGCCAGCAGCTTGGAAGGCGGGAGGGTGATTAACAATGAGCAGTTCTTC.

The genes are TRBV7-3 and TRBJ1-5; 9 nucleotides line up with TRBD1. Losses at the gene ends were 5 bases for V and 4 bases for J; bases not matched to a gene: 12. The CDR3 covers 17 residues. Germline values: CDR1 SGHTA, CDR2 FQGTGA. The CDR3 reads CASSPPGTGTKNQPQHF. The CDR3 region has the DNA TGTGCCAGCAGCCCCCCCGGGACAGGGACGAAAAATCAGCCCCAGCATTTT.

This clone was observed once. The CDR3 DNA is TGCAGTGCTATGTACTCAGATACGCAGTATTTT. Protein product: CSAMYSDTQYF. The rearrangement links TRBV20-1 to TRBJ2-3; the D is unclear. Trimming took 4 bases from V and 4 from J, leaving 6 bases between them. The CDR3 is 11 amino acids. The V gene's germline CDR1 is DFQATT and CDR2 SNEGSKA (reference sequence).

This clone was seen only a few times. This chain uses TRBV5-1 with TRBJ2-2, with D perhaps assigned TRBD1 or TRBD2 (5 bases each). V gave up 4 bases and J gave up 10 bases, with 20 bases separating them. Germline loops: CDR1 SGHRS, CDR2 YFSETQ. This CDR3 region has 15 residues. The CDR3 bases are TGCGCCAGCAGCCTAAGACCGGGGCCCTCGGTGGAGCTGTTTTTT. This translates into CASSLRPGPSVELFF. The variable domain in full, completed from reference TRBV5-1 and TRBJ2-2, reads KAGVTQTPRYLIKTRGQQVTLSCSPISGHRSVSWYQQTPGQGLQFLFEYFSETQRNKGNFPGRFSGRQFSNSRSEMNVSTLELGDSALYLCASSLRPGPSVELFFGEGSRLTVL.

The genes are TRBV10-3 and TRBJ2-7, with TRBD1 identical over 10 bases. CDR3 length: 15 amino acids. The germline V gene encodes CDR1 ENHRY and CDR2 SYGVKD. V lost 3 bases, J lost 5 bases, and 7 bases stayed unmatched. CDR3 amino acids: CAISDSDRGSHEQYF. CDR3 nucleotides: TGTGCCATCAGTGACTCGGACAGGGGGTCCCACGAGCAGTACTTC.

The V call is TRBV7-2, the J call TRBJ1-2; possible D gene TRBD1, 6 bases. V lost 5 bases, J lost 2 bases, and 9 bases lay in between. The CDR3 is made up of 13 amino acids. Germline CDR1 SGHTA, CDR2 FQGNSA. CDR3 loop: CASSGQLNYGYTF. The DNA for the CDR3 is TGTGCCAGCAGCGGACAGTTAAACTATGGCTACACCTTC.

The chain couples TRBV28 to TRBJ2-1; 7 bases are shared with TRBD2. The CDR3 is made up of 16 amino acids. Germline CDR1 MDHEN, CDR2 SYDVKM. The J segment lost 0 bases and the V segment lost 5 bases, leaving 7 bases of the junction unmatched. The CDR3 DNA reads as TGTGCCAGCAGTATTCTAGCGGAGAGCTCCTACAATGAGCAGTTCTTC. It translates to CASSILAESSYNEQFF. The full variable domain, in which reference TRBV28 and TRBJ2-1 provide the parts outside the CDR3, is DVKVTQSSRYLVKRTGEKVFLECVQDMDHENMFWYRQDPGLGLRLIYFSYDVKMKEKGDIPEGYSVSREKKERFSLILESASTNQTSMYLCASSILAESSYNEQFFGPGTRLTVL.

V is TRBV6-2 or TRBV6-3 and J is TRBJ2-1, with D unresolved. Trimming shortened V by 4 bases and J by 5 bases, and 9 bases separated the two germline ends. The CDR3 is made up of 13 amino acids. The germline CDR1 and CDR2 sequences are MNHEY and SVGEGT. CDR3: CASSFDRNNEQFF. Here the CDR3 DNA reads TGTGCCAGCAGTTTTGATCGAAACAATGAGCAGTTCTTC.

This sequence joins TRBV7-2 and TRBJ2-3, with 10 bases identical to TRBD2. Germline V gene lookup returns CDR1 SGHTA and CDR2 FQGNSA. The V and J ends lost 4 bases and 3 bases, in that order; junction bases with no gene match: 4. This CDR3 contains 15 residues. The CDR3 nucleotides read TGTGCCAGCAGCTCGCCGGGACTAGCGACAGATACGCAGTATTTT. Protein: CASSSPGLATDTQYF.

This chain joins TRBV6-1 and TRBJ2-3; 12 positions match TRBD1. Germline trimming cut 2 bases from V and 5 bases from J; bases unmatched to any gene: 8. Germline V lookup: CDR1 MNHNS, CDR2 SASEGT. The CDR3 is made up of 17 amino acids. The CDR3 protein is CASSERGQGAPGDTQYF. The CDR3 DNA reads as TGTGCCAGCAGTGAAAGGGGACAGGGGGCGCCGGGAGATACGCAGTATTTT.

The rearrangement links TRBV7-2 to TRBJ2-1, with 15 bases lining up with TRBD2. With 5 bases clipped from V and 7 bases from J, the junction kept 12 bases outside the gene matches. CDR3 length: 18 residues. Per the germline V gene, CDR1 is SGHTA and CDR2 is FQGNSA. CDR3 loop: CASSPGLAGGGVRNEQFF. DNA of the CDR3: TGTGCCAGCAGCCCCGGACTAGCGGGAGGGGGAGTCAGAAATGAGCAGTTCTTC.

The chain recombines TRBV3-1 (or the pseudogene TRBV3-2) with TRBJ2-1, with TRBD1 matching over 7 bases. Trimming cost V 4 bases and J 3 bases; bases outside gene matches: 9. The CDR3 loop spans 16 amino acids. Germline values: CDR1 LGHDT, CDR2 YNNKEL (reference sequence). The CDR3 nucleotides read TGTGCCAGCAGCCCGAACAGGGGAAGATGCTACAATGAGCAGTTCTTC. Translating gives CASSPNRGRCYNEQFF.

The chain is built from TRBV19 and TRBJ2-7, with 15 bases matching TRBD2. Germline V gives CDR1 LNHDA, CDR2 SQIVND (reference sequence). CDR3 length equals 20 residues. V lost 2 bases to trimming and J lost 5 bases; unmatched junction nucleotides: 16. CDR3 sequence: CASSISRPAGLAGGTHEQYF. In DNA, the CDR3 is TGTGCCAGTAGTATAAGTCGGCCGGCGGGACTAGCGGGAGGTACGCACGAGCAGTACTTC. Filled out from reference TRBV19 and TRBJ2-7, the complete variable domain reads DGGITQSPKYLFRKEGQNVTLSCEQNLNHDAMYWYRQDPGQGLRLIYYSQIVNDFQKGDIAEGYSVSREKKESFPLTVTSAQKNPTAFYLCASSISRPAGLAGGTHEQYFGPGTRLTVT.

This chain joins TRBV18 and TRBJ1-6; maybe TRBD1 (6 bases). Germline CDR1 KGHSH, CDR2 LQKENI. The CDR3 contains 14 residues. V was shortened by 4 bases and J by 7 bases, with 11 bases between the two germline ends. This CDR3 is CASSQGGNNSPLHF. The CDR3 bases are TGTGCCAGCTCACAAGGGGGTAACAATTCACCCCTCCACTTT.

The gene calls are TRBV3-1 (or the pseudogene TRBV3-2) and TRBJ2-3; TRBD2 agrees at 12 bases. Trimming at V came to 5 bases and at J to 5 bases, leaving 8 bases not matched to a gene. CDR1 LGHDT and CDR2 YNNKEL come from the germline V gene (reference sequence). CDR3 length equals 16 residues. For the CDR3, the DNA is TGTGCCAGCAGCAGACTAGCGGGAGAGGTCGGAGATACGCAGTATTTT. It is translated as CASSRLAGEVGDTQYF.

This chain links TRBV6-1 with TRBJ1-2; D unclear. CDR3 length: 13 residues. V was trimmed by 3 bases and J by 3 bases, leaving 8 bases between them. The germline V gene encodes CDR1 MNHNS and CDR2 SASEGT. The CDR3 region has the DNA TGTGCCAGCAGTGAGGTCAGAGACTATGGCTACACCTTC. Protein sequence: CASSEVRDYGYTF.